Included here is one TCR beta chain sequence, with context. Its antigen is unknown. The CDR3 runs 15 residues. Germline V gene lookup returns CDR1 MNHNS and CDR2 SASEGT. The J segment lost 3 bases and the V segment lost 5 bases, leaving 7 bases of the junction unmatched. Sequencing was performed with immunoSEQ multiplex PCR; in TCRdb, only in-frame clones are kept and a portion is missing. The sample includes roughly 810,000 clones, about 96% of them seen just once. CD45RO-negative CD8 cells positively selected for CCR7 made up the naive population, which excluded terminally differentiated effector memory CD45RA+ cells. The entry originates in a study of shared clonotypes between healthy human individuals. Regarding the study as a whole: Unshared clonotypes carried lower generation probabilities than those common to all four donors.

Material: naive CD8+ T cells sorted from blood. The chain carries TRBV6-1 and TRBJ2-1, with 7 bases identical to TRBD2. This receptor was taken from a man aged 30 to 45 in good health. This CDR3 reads CASSPGTTSYNEQFF. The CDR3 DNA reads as TGTGCCAGCAGTCCCGGGACTACCAGCTACAATGAGCAGTTCTTC.